Below, 2 T cell receptor beta chains from the same sample are listed, as sequenced in a study of vaccination effects on CD4 cells after COVID-19. Sequencing was performed with immunoSEQ multiplex PCR; in TCRdb, only in-frame clones are kept and a portion is missing. The sample comprises 40,000 to 50,000 clones, around 70% of which are singletons, and approximately 15% rests with the top ten. These receptors' targets are unknown. Before any sequencing was done, the ViraFEST assay used viral peptide pools to expand antigen-specific CD4+ T cells. Culture lasted 10 days before CD4+ T cell isolation. Either the BNT162b2 or mRNA-1273 vaccine was given to participants in two doses. The specimen was CD4+ T cells from PBMCs cultured with HCoV-OC43 spike peptides, collected after COVID-19 vaccination. Specified subset: HCoV-OC43 spike overlapping peptide pool stimulation. The receptors shown here come from a human donor who received a COVID-19 vaccine.

The chain recombines TRBV6-7 with TRBJ2-7; the D gene could be TRBD1 or TRBD2 (6 bases each). TRBV6-7 counts as an open reading frame of uncertain function. This CDR3 spans 16 amino acids. V lost 7 bases and J 3 bases, leaving 22 bases between the germline ends. The CDR3 loop reads CASTLKGGSVIYEQYF. The DNA for the CDR3 is TGTGCCAGCACCCTGAAGGGGGGCTCGGTAATCTACGAGCAGTACTTC.

The gene calls are TRBV5-4 and TRBJ2-1, with TRBD1 identical over 7 bases. The CDR3 has 15 residues. CDR1 SGHNT and CDR2 YYREEE come from the germline V gene (reference sequence). V trimming: 4 bases; J trimming: 3 bases; junction bases outside the gene matches: 7. The CDR3 sequence: CASSPTTGSYNEQFF. The CDR3 DNA sequence: TGTGCCAGCAGCCCGACGACAGGGAGCTACAATGAGCAGTTCTTC.